The clone carrying this TCR beta chain occurred a few times. Antigen: not known. The data originate from a study of blood T cells in healthy people across ages. Overall study results and limits: More naive CD4+ cells and higher diversity marked long-lived donors relative to aged donors.

The second PCR ran about 6 to 12 cycles with a sample-barcoded 5' primer and J-beta primers. The template-switch adaptor, which had 12 random nucleotides, put a tag on each cDNA molecule. One entry per CDR3 protein results from TCRdb running MiXCR on the 5' RACE reads. This sample has hundreds of thousands of distinct CDR3 sequences, with 20% to 25% found just once. Germline V gene lookup returns CDR1 DFQATT and CDR2 SNEGSKA (reference sequence). This CDR3 has 13 amino acids. V dropped 6 bases and J dropped 7; count of bases not matched to a gene: 5. Sequenced material: blood. The sequence derives from an older man in good health. The V gene is TRBV20-1, the J gene TRBJ2-2, with 10 bases identical to TRBD1. DNA of the CDR3: TGCAGTGCCAAGGGACAGGGGAGCGGGGAGCTGTTTTTT. Protein: CSAKGQGSGELFF.